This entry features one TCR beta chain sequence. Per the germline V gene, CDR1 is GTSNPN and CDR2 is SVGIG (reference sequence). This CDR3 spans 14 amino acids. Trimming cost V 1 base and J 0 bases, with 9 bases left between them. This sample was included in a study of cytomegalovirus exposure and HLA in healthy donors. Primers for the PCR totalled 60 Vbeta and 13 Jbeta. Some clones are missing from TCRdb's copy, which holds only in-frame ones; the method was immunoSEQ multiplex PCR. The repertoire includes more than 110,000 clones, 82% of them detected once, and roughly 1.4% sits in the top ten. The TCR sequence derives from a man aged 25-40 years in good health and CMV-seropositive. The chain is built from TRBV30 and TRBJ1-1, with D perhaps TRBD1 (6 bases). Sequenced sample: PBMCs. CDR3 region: CAWSGDRMNTEAFF. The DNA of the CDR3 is TGTGCCTGGAGTGGAGACAGGATGAACACTGAAGCTTTCTTT.